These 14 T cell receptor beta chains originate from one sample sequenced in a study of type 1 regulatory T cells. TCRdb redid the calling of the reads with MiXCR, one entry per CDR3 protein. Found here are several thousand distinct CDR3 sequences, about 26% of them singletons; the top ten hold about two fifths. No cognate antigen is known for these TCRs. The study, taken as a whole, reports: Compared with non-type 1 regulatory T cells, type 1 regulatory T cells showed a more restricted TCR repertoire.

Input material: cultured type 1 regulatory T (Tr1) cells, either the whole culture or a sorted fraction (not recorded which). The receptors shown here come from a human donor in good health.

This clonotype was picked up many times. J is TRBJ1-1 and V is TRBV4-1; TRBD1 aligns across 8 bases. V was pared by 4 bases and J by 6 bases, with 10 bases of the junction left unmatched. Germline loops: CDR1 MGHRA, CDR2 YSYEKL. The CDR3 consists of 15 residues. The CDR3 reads CASSRGQGVLPEAFF. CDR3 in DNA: TGCGCCAGCAGCCGCGGACAGGGAGTCCTACCTGAAGCTTTCTTT.

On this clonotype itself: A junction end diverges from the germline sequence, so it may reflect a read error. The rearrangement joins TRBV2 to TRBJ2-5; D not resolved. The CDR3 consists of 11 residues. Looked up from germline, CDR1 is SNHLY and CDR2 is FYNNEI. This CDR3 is CASMIQETQYF. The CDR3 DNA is TGTGCCAGCATGATACAAGAGACTCAGTACTTC.

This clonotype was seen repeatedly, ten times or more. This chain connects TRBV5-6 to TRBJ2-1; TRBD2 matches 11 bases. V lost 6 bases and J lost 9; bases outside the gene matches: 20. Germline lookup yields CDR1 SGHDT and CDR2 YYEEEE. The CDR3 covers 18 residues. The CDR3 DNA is TGTGCCAGCATCTTTCTTCGCCTTAGCGGGGGGGCCGGGAGTGAGCAGTTCTTC. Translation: CASIFLRLSGGAGSEQFF.

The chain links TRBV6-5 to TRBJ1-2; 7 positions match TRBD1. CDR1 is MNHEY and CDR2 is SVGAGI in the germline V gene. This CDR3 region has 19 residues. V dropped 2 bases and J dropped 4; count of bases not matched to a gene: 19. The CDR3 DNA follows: TGTGCCAGCAGTTACCAACAGGGGCGAAAGACCAACTCCTTCTATGGCTACACCTTC. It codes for CASSYQQGRKTNSFYGYTF.

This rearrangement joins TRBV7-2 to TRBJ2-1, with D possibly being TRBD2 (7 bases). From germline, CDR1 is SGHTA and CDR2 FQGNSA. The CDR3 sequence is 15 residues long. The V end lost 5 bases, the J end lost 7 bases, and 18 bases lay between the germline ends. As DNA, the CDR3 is TGTGCCAGCAGCCAAAGGGGGGGGCGGAAAAATGAGCAGTTCTTC. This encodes CASSQRGGRKNEQFF.

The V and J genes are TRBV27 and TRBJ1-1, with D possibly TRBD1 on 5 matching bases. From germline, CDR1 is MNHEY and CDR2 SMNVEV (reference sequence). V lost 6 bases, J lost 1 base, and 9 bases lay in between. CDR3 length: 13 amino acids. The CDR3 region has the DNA TGTGCCAGCAGGGGACGCTGGAACACTGAAGCTTTCTTT. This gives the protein CASRGRWNTEAFF.

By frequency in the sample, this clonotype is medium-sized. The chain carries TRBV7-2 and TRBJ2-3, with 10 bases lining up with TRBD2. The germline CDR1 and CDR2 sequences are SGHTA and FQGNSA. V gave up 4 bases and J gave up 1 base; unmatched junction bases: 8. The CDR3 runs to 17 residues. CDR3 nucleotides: TGTGCCAGCAGCTATCCAGCGGGGGGGGGGGGCACAGATACGCAGTATTTT. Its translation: CASSYPAGGGGTDTQYF.

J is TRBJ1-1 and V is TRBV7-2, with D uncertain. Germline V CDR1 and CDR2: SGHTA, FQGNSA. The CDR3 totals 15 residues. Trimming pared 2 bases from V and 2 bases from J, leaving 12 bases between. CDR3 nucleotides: TGTGCCAGCAGCTTAATGGTTACTATTAACACTGAAGCTTTCTTT. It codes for CASSLMVTINTEAFF.

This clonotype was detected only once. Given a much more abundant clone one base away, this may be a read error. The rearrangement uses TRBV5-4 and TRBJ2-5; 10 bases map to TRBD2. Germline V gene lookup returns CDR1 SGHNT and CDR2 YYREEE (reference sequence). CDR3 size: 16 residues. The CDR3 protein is CASRSAASGGVGTRYF. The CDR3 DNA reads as TGTGCCAGCAGGTCGGCAGCTAGCGGGGGCGTAGGGACCCGGTACTTC. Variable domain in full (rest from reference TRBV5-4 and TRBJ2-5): ETGVTQSPTHLIKTRGQQVTLRCSSQSGHNTVSWYQQALGQGPQFIFQYYREEENGRGNFPPRFSGLQFPNYSSELNVNALELDDSALYLCASRSAASGGVGTRYFGPGTRLLVL.

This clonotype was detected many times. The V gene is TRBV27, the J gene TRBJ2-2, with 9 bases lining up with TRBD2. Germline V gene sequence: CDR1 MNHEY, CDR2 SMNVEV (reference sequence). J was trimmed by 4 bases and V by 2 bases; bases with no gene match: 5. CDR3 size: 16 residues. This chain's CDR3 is CASSLPAGGGTGELFF. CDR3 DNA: TGTGCCAGCAGTTTACCAGCGGGGGGTGGCACCGGGGAGCTGTTTTTT.

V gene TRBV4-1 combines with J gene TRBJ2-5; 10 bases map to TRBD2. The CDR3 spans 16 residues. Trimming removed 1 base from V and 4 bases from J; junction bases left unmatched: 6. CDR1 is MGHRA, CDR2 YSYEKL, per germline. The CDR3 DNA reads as TGCGCCAGCAGCCAAGGCAGCGGGGGGGCCACAGAGACCCAGTACTTC. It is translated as CASSQGSGGATETQYF.

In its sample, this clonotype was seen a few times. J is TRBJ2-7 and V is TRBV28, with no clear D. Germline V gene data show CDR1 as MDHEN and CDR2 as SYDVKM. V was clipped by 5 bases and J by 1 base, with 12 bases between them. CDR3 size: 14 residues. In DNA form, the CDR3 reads TGTGCCAGCAGTCCTCGGGTTGGGTCCTACGAGCAGTACTTC. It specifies CASSPRVGSYEQYF.

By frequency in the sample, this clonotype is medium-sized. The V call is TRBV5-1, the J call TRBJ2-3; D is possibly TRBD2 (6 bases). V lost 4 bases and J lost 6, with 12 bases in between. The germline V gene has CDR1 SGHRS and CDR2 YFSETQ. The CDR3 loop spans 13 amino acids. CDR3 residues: CASSQIAADTQYF. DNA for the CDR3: TGCGCCAGCAGCCAAATAGCGGCGGATACGCAGTATTTT.

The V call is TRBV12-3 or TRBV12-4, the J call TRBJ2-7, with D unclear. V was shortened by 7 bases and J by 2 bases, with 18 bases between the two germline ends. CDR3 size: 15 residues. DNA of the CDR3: TGTGCCAGCAAGGGTTTCGGAGTCAGCGCCTACGAGCAGTACTTC. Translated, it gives CASKGFGVSAYEQYF.